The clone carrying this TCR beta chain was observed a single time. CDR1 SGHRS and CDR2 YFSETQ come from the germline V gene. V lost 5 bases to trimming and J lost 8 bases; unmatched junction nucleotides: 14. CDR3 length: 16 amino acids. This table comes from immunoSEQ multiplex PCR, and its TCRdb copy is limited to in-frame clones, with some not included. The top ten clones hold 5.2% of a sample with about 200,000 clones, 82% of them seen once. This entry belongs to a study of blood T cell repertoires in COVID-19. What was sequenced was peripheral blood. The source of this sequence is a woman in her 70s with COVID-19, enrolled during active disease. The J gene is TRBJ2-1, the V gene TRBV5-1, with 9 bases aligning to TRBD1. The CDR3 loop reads CASRRGQGFQSDEQFF. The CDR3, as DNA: TGCGCCAGCAGAAGAGGACAGGGGTTCCAGAGCGATGAGCAGTTCTTC.